This record looks at one TCR beta chain sequence and its context. MiXCR was run by TCRdb on the RT-PCR reads, yielding one entry per CDR3 protein. The profile covers hundreds of thousands of distinct CDR3 sequences, with over 12% appearing a single time and 3.6% taken by the ten largest. This CDR3 contains 11 residues. Germline V gene data show CDR1 as LGHDT and CDR2 as YNNKEL (reference sequence). With 1 base removed from V and 7 bases from J, the gap between germline ends came to 4 bases. The chain uses TRBV3-1 and TRBJ1-2, with D hard to call. Sequencing was performed on memory CD4+ T cells from blood. This receptor was taken from a female donor in good health, serving as a healthy control. CDR3: CASSQALGYTF. The CDR3 nucleotides are TGTGCCAGCAGCCAAGCACTTGGCTACACCTTC.